Below, one T cell receptor (beta chain) is given with its context. Treatment given: randomized to nivolumab then ipilimumab (arm A) or the reverse (arm B). Libraries were prepared by immunoSEQ multiplex PCR; TCRdb keeps only in-frame clonotypes and omits some of them. The data hold more than 4,500 clones, with about a sixth observed a single time. This sample was taken from a study of sequential checkpoint blockade in melanoma. Sequenced material: tumor tissue (inferred from file names), taken from a patient given nivolumab and ipilimumab in sequence. The sequence came from a human donor with melanoma.

CDR3 protein: CASSEYAGGETQYF. CDR3 sequence (DNA): TGTGCCAGCAGTGAATATGCGGGGGGAGAGACCCAGTACTTC. The chain employs TRBV25-1 and TRBJ2-5, with 8 bases lining up with TRBD2. V lost 0 bases, J lost 4 bases, and 1 base stayed unmatched. Germline V gives CDR1 MGHDK, CDR2 SYGVNS. This CDR3 is 14 amino acids long.